Below, one T cell receptor (beta chain) is given with its context. This entry belongs to a study of blood T cell repertoires in COVID-19. Study-level information: T cells, B-cell-depleted T cells, or PBMCs supplied cDNA or gDNA.

The CDR3 loop spans 14 amino acids. V gave up 4 bases and J gave up 10 bases; unmatched junction bases: 10. In germline, CDR1 is SGHNT, CDR2 YYREEE (reference sequence). Generated by immunoSEQ multiplex PCR, the TCRdb table keeps only in-frame clones and is missing some. The table lists 400,000 or so clones, 70% to 90% of them singletons, with roughly 0.84% in the top ten. The receptor comes from a young man with COVID-19, enrolled during active disease. The chain links TRBV5-4 to TRBJ2-4, with 8 bases identical to TRBD1. The sequenced sample was peripheral blood. CDR3 sequence reads: CASSETGQGGIQYF. The CDR3 region has the DNA TGTGCCAGCAGCGAAACCGGACAGGGTGGGATTCAGTACTTC.